One and the same sample provided the 21 T cell receptor beta chains below, sequenced in a study of cytomegalovirus exposure and HLA in healthy donors. The PCR made use of 60 Vbeta and 13 Jbeta primers. Profiling relied on immunoSEQ multiplex PCR, and the TCRdb table lists in-frame clones only, not all of them. The table shows under 200,000 clones, with nearly 80% occurring only once. The specimen sequenced was PBMCs. These receptor sequences come from a woman between 40 and 55 years old in good health and CMV-seronegative.

This chain joins TRBV6-1 and TRBJ1-1; D is uncertain. V was clipped by 4 bases and J by 0 bases, with 12 bases between them. The CDR3 sequence is 15 residues long. Per germline, CDR1 MNHNS and CDR2 SASEGT. The CDR3 reads CASSAESVMNTEAFF. CDR3 coding DNA: TGTGCCAGCAGTGCCGAATCAGTGATGAACACTGAAGCTTTCTTT.

This rearrangement joins TRBV4-1 to TRBJ2-2, with 8 bases fitting TRBD1. CDR1 is MGHRA and CDR2 is YSYEKL in the germline V gene. The CDR3 has 16 amino acids. V lost 5 bases to trimming and J lost 2 bases; unmatched junction nucleotides: 7. The CDR3 DNA sequence: TGCGCCAGCAGCGCCCGACAGGGGATCAACACCGGGGAGCTGTTTTTT. This encodes CASSARQGINTGELFF.

The chain is built from TRBV2 and TRBJ1-2; D not certain. The germline gives CDR1 SNHLY, CDR2 FYNNEI. V lost 5 bases, J lost 4 bases, and 11 bases lay in between. This CDR3 region has 13 residues. CDR3 in amino acids: CASSPQFVYGYTF. The CDR3 nucleotides read TGTGCCAGCAGTCCCCAGTTCGTCTATGGCTACACCTTC.

The chain is built from TRBV7-5 and TRBJ1-1. TRBV7-5 is assigned pseudogene status. The CDR3 runs to 16 residues. In DNA form, the CDR3 reads TGTGTCAGGCCGACTCGGGAGGGGGCACGGGACACTGAAGCTTTCTTT. Protein sequence: CVRPTREGARDTEAFF.

This rearrangement joins TRBV28 to TRBJ1-4; possibly TRBD1 for D (5 bases). CDR1 MDHEN and CDR2 SYDVKM come from the germline V gene. V was pared by 4 bases and J by 4 bases, with 19 bases between. The CDR3 runs 17 residues. CDR3 DNA sequence: TGTGCCAGCAGTTCAACCTGGGACTTCCCAAATAATGAAAAACTGTTTTTT. Protein sequence: CASSSTWDFPNNEKLFF.

A single count supports this clone. The chain carries TRBV5-1 and TRBJ2-7; TRBD1 might be the D (5 bases). There are 13 residues in the CDR3. Germline loops: CDR1 SGHRS, CDR2 YFSETQ. Trimming took off 2 bases at V and 5 bases at J, with 11 bases between the two ends. For the CDR3, the DNA is TGCGCCAGCAGCTTCCAGGGCCCCCACGAGCAGTACTTC. Amino acids: CASSFQGPHEQYF.

V and J are TRBV10-2 and TRBJ2-7; 11 bases are a match to TRBD2. The junction had 11 bases not matched to a gene; V was cut back by 7 bases and J by 6 bases. The CDR3 is 15 amino acids. Germline V lookup: CDR1 WSHSY, CDR2 SAAADI. The CDR3: CASTTSAGLAGEQYF. CDR3 in DNA: TGCGCCAGCACCACGTCGGCAGGACTAGCGGGCGAGCAGTACTTC.

This clone is a singleton in its sample. CDR3 sequence reads: CASSQSWGDEKLFF. In DNA form, the CDR3 reads TGTGCCAGCAGCCAGTCATGGGGGGATGAAAAACTGTTTTTT. The rearrangement joins TRBV14 to TRBJ1-4; D is possibly TRBD1 (5 bases). Germline V gene lookup returns CDR1 SGHDN and CDR2 FVKESK. The CDR3 consists of 14 residues. Trimming stripped 3 bases from V and 6 bases from J, with 11 bases between.

This clone was recorded a few times. This chain joins TRBV4-1 and TRBJ2-7, with D maybe TRBD2 (6 bases). Looked up from germline, CDR1 is MGHRA and CDR2 is YSYEKL. This CDR3 is 17 amino acids long. The V and J ends lost 4 bases and 2 bases respectively, with 21 bases between them. The CDR3 DNA is TGCGCCAGCAGCCCCATCGGGAACAGGAGGGGAACCTACGAGCAGTACTTC. This gives the protein CASSPIGNRRGTYEQYF.

The chain employs TRBV2 and TRBJ2-7, with 9 bases fitting TRBD1. This CDR3 is 14 amino acids long. The V segment lost 6 bases and the J segment 2 bases; nucleotides outside the gene matches: 5. CDR1 and CDR2 (germline): SNHLY, FYNNEI. CDR3 bases: TGTGCCAGCAGGGACAGGGGAAACACCTACGAGCAGTACTTC. Residues: CASRDRGNTYEQYF.

This chain links TRBV23-1 with TRBJ1-5; no definite D call. TRBV23-1 qualifies as an ORF whose function is uncertain. The CDR3 spans 16 residues. V lost 3 bases and J 0 bases, leaving 12 bases between the germline ends. The CDR3 DNA is TGCGCCAGCAGTCAGATGCTAGAGGATAGCAATCAGCCCCAGCATTTT. This encodes CASSQMLEDSNQPQHF.

Regarding this clone: Other DNA sequences in this specimen translate into the identical CDR3. The chain links TRBV5-1 to TRBJ1-1; D unclear. The CDR3 contains 13 residues. Trimming left V 0 bases short and J 1 base short, with 4 bases between. Germline V gives CDR1 SGHRS, CDR2 YFSETQ. The CDR3: CASSLAGNTEAFF. CDR3 nucleotide sequence: TGCGCCAGCAGCTTGGCAGGGAACACTGAAGCTTTCTTT. The whole variable domain, filled in from reference TRBV5-1 and TRBJ1-1, reads KAGVTQTPRYLIKTRGQQVTLSCSPISGHRSVSWYQQTPGQGLQFLFEYFSETQRNKGNFPGRFSGRQFSNSRSEMNVSTLELGDSALYLCASSLAGNTEAFFGQGTRLTVV.

The rearrangement joins TRBV7-6 to TRBJ2-1; D is perhaps TRBD2 (6 bases). CDR1 is SGHVS, CDR2 FNYEAQ, per germline. There are 11 residues in the CDR3. With 5 bases removed from V and 9 bases from J, the gap between germline ends came to 8 bases. CDR3 loop: CASSQTSEQFF. CDR3 coding DNA: TGTGCCAGCAGCCAGACTAGTGAGCAGTTCTTC.

The chain carries TRBV5-1 and TRBJ2-5; D call uncertain. The CDR3 loop spans 13 amino acids. Trimming left V 4 bases short and J 0 bases short, with 7 bases between. Germline CDR1 and CDR2: SGHRS and YFSETQ. This CDR3 reads CASSGDNQETQYF. DNA for the CDR3: TGCGCCAGCAGCGGTGACAACCAAGAGACCCAGTACTTC.

The rearrangement uses TRBV5-1 and TRBJ2-7; 9 bases are a match to TRBD2. The V and J ends lost 0 bases and 9 bases, in that order; junction bases with no gene match: 7. Germline V lookup: CDR1 SGHRS, CDR2 YFSETQ. The CDR3 spans 14 residues. Here the CDR3 DNA reads TGCGCCAGCAGCTTGGATGGCGGGGGGGCCCCGCAGTACTTC. Amino acid sequence: CASSLDGGGAPQYF.

The V gene is TRBV28, the J gene TRBJ1-2; 9 bases are shared with TRBD1. The CDR3 is 14 amino acids. Germline CDR1 is MDHEN and CDR2 is SYDVKM. Trimming cost V 4 bases and J 8 bases; bases outside gene matches: 8. The CDR3 loop is CASSSTGTGWGYTF. Written as DNA, the CDR3 is TGTGCCAGCAGTTCTACCGGGACAGGGTGGGGCTACACCTTC.

A single count supports this clone. The J gene is TRBJ2-1, the V gene TRBV29-1; TRBD2 matches 9 bases. V shed 3 bases and J 9 bases; nucleotides not matched to a gene: 9. Per germline, CDR1 SQVTM and CDR2 ANQGSEA. The CDR3 has 14 amino acids. CDR3 region: CSVDGGGVRGEQFF. The CDR3 nucleotides read TGCAGCGTTGACGGCGGGGGGGTCCGAGGTGAGCAGTTCTTC.

This clone was counted only a few times. This chain connects TRBV5-1 to TRBJ2-5, with 7 bases fitting TRBD1. The V gene's germline CDR1 is SGHRS and CDR2 YFSETQ. The junction had 10 bases not matched to a gene; V was cut back by 4 bases and J by 4 bases. The CDR3 is made up of 15 amino acids. Written as DNA, the CDR3 is TGCGCCAGCAGCCCGACAGGGTTCGGCCCAGAGACCCAGTACTTC. This gives the protein CASSPTGFGPETQYF.

The chain combines TRBV5-1 with TRBJ2-3, with TRBD1 identical over 9 bases. The CDR3 has 16 amino acids. The V gene end was trimmed by 4 bases and the J gene end by 1 base; junction bases not matched to a gene: 7. CDR1 SGHRS and CDR2 YFSETQ come from the germline V gene. For the CDR3, the DNA is TGCGCCAGCAGCAAGGGACAGGGCCGTGGCACAGATACGCAGTATTTT. Its translation: CASSKGQGRGTDTQYF. Supplemented by reference TRBV5-1 and TRBJ2-3, the full variable domain reads KAGVTQTPRYLIKTRGQQVTLSCSPISGHRSVSWYQQTPGQGLQFLFEYFSETQRNKGNFPGRFSGRQFSNSRSEMNVSTLELGDSALYLCASSKGQGRGTDTQYFGPGTRLTVL.

This CDR3 is CASSATGVGQPQHF. The CDR3 DNA is TGCGCCAGCAGCGCGACAGGGGTTGGCCAGCCCCAGCATTTT. This chain joins TRBV5-1 and TRBJ1-5, with 8 nucleotides matching TRBD1. Per germline, CDR1 SGHRS and CDR2 YFSETQ. V was pared by 4 bases and J by 7 bases, with 7 bases of the junction left unmatched. The CDR3 runs 14 residues.

This clone was seen once. V is TRBV19 and J is TRBJ1-3; 10 bases fit TRBD1. The CDR3 covers 16 residues. Trimming at V came to 1 base and at J to 1 base, leaving 1 base not matched to a gene. CDR1 is LNHDA and CDR2 is SQIVND in the germline V gene (reference sequence). CDR3 residues: CASSIGDRGSGNTIYF. CDR3 bases: TGTGCCAGTAGTATAGGGGACAGGGGATCTGGAAACACCATATATTTT.